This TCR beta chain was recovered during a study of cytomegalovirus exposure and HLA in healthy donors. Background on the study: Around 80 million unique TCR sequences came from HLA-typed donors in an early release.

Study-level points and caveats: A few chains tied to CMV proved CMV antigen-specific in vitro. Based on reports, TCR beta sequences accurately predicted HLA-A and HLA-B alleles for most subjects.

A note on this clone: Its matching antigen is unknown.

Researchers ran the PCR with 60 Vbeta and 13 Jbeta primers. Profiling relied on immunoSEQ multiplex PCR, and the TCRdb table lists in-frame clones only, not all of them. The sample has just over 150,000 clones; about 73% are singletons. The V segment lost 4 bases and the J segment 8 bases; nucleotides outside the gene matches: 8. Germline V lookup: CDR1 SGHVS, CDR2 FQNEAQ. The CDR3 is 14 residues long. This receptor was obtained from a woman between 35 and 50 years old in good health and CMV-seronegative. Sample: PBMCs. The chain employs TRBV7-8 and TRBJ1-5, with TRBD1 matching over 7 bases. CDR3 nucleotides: TGTGCCAGCAGCTCACAGGGGCGAGGGGAGCCCCAGCATTTT. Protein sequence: CASSSQGRGEPQHF.